This TCR beta chain was found in a study of blood T cell repertoires in COVID-19. In the study overall: From T cells, B-cell-depleted T cells, or PBMCs came the material, which was cDNA or gDNA.

TCRdb keeps only in-frame clones here, not all; method: immunoSEQ multiplex PCR. The table lists around 300,000 clones, 70% to 90% of them singletons. There are 15 residues in the CDR3. Germline CDR1 reads LGHDT; CDR2 reads YNNKEL (reference sequence). Trimming took 2 bases from V and 1 from J, leaving 12 bases between them. The chain carries TRBV3-1 (or the pseudogene TRBV3-2) and TRBJ2-7; D ambiguous. The sequence came from a human donor in a cohort sampled during active COVID-19. The sequencing sample was made of peripheral blood. This chain's CDR3 is CASSQNPVKSYEQYF. The CDR3, as DNA: TGTGCCAGCAGCCAAAACCCGGTCAAATCCTACGAGCAGTACTTC.